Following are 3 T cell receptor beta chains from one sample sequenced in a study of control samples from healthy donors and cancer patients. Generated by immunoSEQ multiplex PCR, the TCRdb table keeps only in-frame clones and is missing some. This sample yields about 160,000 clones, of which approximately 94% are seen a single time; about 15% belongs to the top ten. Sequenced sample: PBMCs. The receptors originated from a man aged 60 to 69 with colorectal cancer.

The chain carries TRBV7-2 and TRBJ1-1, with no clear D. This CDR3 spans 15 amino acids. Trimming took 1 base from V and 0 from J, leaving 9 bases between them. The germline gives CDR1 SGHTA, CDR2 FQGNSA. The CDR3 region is CASSLVELLNTEAFF. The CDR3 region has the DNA TGTGCCAGCAGCTTAGTGGAGCTTTTGAACACTGAAGCTTTCTTT.

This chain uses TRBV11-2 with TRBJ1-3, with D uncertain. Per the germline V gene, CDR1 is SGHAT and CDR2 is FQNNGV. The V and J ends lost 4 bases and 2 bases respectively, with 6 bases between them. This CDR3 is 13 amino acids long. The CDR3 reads CASSSDPGNTIYF. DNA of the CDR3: TGTGCCAGCAGCTCCGACCCTGGAAACACCATATATTTT.

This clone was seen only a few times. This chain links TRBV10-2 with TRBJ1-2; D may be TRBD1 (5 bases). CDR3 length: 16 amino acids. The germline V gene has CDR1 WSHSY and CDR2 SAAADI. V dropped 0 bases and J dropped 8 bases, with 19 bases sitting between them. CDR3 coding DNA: TGCGCCAGCAGTGAGTCCCCCCCAGGGTTAAGCCGGGGCTACACCTTC. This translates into CASSESPPGLSRGYTF.